This entry describes one TCR beta chain. Its antigen is not identified. This specimen belongs to a study of beta chain features in type 1 diabetes. Expressed TCRB transcripts were sequenced because the isolated RNA had all been reverse transcribed beforehand. Profiled with immunoSEQ multiplex PCR; TCRdb holds only in-frame clones, not every one. The top ten hold approximately 0.018% of the sample, which has around 250,000 clones, 11% to 15% seen once. Heparinised blood was drawn once per donor, averaging roughly 120 mL. Researchers reported sorting CD4+ naive, central memory, regulatory and stem cell-like memory cells via CD45RO/CCR7/CD25/CD127/CD95/CD27. The germline V and J ends were trimmed by 7 bases and 2 bases, with 18 bases remaining between them. Germline assignment: CDR1 MDHEN and CDR2 SYDVKM. The length of the CDR3 is 16 residues. Notes on the study in general: All four CD4+ subsets from Type 1 diabetes patients carried moderately but significantly shorter TCRB CDR3s.

The gene calls are TRBV28 and TRBJ1-5, with D perhaps matching TRBD1 (6 bases). This receptor was taken from a man in his thirties or forties with type 1 diabetes. Source material: naive CD4+ T cells from blood. The CDR3 reads CASTSSEGGGNQPQHF. In nucleotides, the CDR3 is TGTGCCAGCACCTCCTCCGAAGGGGGGGGCAATCAGCCCCAGCATTTT.